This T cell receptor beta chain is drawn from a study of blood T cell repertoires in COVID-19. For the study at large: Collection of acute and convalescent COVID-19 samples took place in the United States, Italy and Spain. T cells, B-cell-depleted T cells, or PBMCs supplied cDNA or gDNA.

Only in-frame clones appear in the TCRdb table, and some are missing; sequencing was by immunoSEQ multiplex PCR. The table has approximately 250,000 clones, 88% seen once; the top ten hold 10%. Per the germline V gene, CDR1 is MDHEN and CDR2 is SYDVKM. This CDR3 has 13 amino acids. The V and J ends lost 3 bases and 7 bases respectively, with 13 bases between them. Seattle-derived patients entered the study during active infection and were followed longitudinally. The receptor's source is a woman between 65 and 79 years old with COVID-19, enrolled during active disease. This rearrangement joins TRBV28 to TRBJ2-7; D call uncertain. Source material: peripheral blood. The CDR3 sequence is CASSLPQTREQYF. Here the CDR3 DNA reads TGTGCCAGCAGTTTGCCCCAGACTCGAGAGCAGTACTTC.